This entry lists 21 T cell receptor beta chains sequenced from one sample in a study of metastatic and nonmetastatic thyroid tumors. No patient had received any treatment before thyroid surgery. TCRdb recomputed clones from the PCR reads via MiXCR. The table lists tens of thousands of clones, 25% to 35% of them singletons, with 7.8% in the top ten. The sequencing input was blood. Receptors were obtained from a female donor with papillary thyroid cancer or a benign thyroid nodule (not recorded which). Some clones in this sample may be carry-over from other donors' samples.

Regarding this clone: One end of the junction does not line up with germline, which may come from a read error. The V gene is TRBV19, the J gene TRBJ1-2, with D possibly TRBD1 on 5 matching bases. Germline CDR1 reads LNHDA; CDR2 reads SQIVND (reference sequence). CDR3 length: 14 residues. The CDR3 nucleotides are TGTGTCAGTAGAAAGGACCGACTGGGGGGAGGCTACACCTTC. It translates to CVSRKDRLGGGYTF.

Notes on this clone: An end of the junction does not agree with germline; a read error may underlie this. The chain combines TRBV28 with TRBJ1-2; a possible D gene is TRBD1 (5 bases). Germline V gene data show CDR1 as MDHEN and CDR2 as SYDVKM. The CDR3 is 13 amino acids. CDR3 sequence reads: CACRMTAVYGYTF. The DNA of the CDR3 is TGCGCCTGCAGGATGACAGCCGTCTATGGCTACACCTTC.

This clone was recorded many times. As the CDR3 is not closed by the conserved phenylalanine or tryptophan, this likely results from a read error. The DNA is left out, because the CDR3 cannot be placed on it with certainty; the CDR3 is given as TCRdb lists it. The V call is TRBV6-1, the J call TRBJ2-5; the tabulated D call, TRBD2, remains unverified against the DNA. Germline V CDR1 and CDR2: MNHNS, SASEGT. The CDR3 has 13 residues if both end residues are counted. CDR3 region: CASSSSREGPQVY.

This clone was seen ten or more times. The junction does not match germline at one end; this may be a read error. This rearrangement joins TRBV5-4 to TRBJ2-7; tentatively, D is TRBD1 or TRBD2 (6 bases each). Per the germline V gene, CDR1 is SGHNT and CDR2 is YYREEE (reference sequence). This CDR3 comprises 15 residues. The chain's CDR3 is CASRRKGGPSYEQYF. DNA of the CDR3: TGCGCCAGCAGGCGGAAGGGGGGCCCCTCCTACGAGCAGTACTTC. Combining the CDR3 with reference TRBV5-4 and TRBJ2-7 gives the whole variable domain ETGVTQSPTHLIKTRGQQVTLRCSSQSGHNTVSWYQQALGQGPQFIFQYYREEENGRGNFPPRFSGLQFPNYSSELNVNALELDDSALYLCASRRKGGPSYEQYFGPGTRLTVT.

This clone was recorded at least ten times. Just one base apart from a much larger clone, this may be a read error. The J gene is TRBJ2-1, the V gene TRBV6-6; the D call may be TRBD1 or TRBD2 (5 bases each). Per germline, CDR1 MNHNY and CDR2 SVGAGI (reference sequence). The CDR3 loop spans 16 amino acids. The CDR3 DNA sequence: TGTGCCAGCAGTTACTCGGGGGAGCGGTCCTGCAATGAGCAGTTCTTC. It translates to CASSYSGERSCNEQFF.

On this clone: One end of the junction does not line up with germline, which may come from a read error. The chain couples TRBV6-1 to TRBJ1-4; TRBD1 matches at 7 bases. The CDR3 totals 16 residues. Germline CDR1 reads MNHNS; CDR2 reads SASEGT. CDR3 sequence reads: CSSSPLDRVPNEKLFF. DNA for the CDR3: TGTTCCAGCAGCCCCCTAGACAGGGTTCCTAATGAAAAACTGTTTTTT.

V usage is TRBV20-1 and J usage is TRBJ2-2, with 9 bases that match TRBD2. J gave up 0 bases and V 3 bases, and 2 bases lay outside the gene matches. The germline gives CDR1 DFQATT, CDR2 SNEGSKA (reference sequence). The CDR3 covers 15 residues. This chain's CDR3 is CSARPSGANTGELFF. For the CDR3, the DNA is TGCAGTGCTAGGCCTAGCGGGGCGAACACCGGGGAGCTGTTTTTT.

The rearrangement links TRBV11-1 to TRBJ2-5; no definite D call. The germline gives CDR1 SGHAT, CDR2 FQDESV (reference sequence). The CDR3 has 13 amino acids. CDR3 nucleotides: TGTGCGACCAGTTCGGGCCCGCTAGAGACCCAGTACTTC. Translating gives CATSSGPLETQYF.

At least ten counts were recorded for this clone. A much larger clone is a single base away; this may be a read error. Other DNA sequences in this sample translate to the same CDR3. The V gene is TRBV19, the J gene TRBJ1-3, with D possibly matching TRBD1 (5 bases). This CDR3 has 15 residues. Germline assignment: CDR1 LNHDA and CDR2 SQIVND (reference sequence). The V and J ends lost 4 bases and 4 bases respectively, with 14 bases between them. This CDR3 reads CASSTGRNSGNTIYF. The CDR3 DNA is TGTGCCAGTAGTACAGGGAGAAACTCCGGAAACACCATATATTTT.

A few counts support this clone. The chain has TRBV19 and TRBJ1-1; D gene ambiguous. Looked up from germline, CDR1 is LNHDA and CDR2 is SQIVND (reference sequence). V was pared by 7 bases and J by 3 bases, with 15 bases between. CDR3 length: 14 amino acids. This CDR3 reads CASTLKGGYTEAFF. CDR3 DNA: TGTGCCAGTACCCTAAAGGGAGGTTACACTGAAGCTTTCTTT.

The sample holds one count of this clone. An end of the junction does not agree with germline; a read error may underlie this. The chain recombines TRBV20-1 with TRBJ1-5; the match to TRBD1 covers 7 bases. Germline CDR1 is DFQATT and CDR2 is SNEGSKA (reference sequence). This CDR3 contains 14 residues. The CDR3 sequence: CSARPGQSNQPQNF. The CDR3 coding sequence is TGCAGTGCTAGACCGGGACAGAGCAATCAGCCACAGAATTTT.

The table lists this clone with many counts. The CDR3 loop reads CSVRKWGNEKLFF. The DNA of the CDR3 is TGCAGCGTTAGGAAATGGGGTAATGAAAAACTGTTTTTT. This chain uses TRBV29-1 with TRBJ1-4; no clear D. Germline lookup yields CDR1 SQVTM and CDR2 ANQGSEA. There are 13 residues in the CDR3. V gave up 5 bases and J gave up 4 bases, with 11 bases separating them.

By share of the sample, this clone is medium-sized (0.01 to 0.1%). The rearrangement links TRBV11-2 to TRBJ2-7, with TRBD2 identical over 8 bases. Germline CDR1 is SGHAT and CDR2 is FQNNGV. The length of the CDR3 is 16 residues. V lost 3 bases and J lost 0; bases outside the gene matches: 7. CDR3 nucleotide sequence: TGTGCCAGCAGCTTTTTAGTAGCGGGGACCTCCTACGAGCAGTACTTC. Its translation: CASSFLVAGTSYEQYF.

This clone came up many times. The CDR3 DNA reads as TGTGCCAGCAGCTTAGGAGTGAGGGGTTACGAGCAGTACTTC. Its protein is CASSLGVRGYEQYF. The chain uses TRBV7-9 and TRBJ2-7; D is possibly TRBD1 or TRBD2 (5 bases each). The CDR3 has 14 amino acids. V lost 1 base and J lost 4, with 11 bases in between. Germline V gene sequence: CDR1 SEHNR, CDR2 FQNEAQ (reference sequence). Variable domain in full (rest from reference TRBV7-9 and TRBJ2-7): DTGVSQNPRHKITKRGQNVTFRCDPISEHNRLYWYRQTLGQGPEFLTYFQNEAQLEKSRLLSDRFSAERPKGSFSTLEIQRTEQGDSAMYLCASSLGVRGYEQYFGPGTRLTVT.

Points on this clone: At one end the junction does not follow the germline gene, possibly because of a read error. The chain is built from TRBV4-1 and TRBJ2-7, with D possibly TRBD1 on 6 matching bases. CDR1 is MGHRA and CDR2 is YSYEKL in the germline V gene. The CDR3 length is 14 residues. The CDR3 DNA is TGCGCCAGCAGTCACCGGGACAATGACTACGATCAGTACTTC. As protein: CASSHRDNDYDQYF.

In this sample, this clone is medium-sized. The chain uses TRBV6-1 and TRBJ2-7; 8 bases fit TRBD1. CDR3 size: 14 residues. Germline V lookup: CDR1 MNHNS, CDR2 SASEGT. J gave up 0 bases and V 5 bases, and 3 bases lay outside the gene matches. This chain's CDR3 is CASSLQGGSYEQYF. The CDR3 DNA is TGTGCCAGCAGTCTACAGGGGGGCTCCTACGAGCAGTACTTC.

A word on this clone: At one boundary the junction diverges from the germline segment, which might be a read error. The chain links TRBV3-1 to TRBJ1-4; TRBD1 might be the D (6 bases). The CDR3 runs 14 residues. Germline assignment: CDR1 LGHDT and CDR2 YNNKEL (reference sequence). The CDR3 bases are TGTGTCAGCAGCCCCTCTGGACAGTACGAAAAACTGTTTTTT. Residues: CVSSPSGQYEKLFF.

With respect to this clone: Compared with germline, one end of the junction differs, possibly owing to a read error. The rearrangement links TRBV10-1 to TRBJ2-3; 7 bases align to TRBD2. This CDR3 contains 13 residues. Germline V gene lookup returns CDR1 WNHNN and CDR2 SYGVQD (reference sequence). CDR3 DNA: TGCGCCATCAGCGGGATGGGTTCAGATACACAGTATTTT. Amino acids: CAISGMGSDTQYF.

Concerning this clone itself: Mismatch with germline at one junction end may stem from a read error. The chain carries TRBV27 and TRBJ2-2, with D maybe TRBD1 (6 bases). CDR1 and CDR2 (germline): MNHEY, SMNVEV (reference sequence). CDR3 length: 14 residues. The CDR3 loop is CTTNRNRDTGELSF. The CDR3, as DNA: TGTACCACCAACAGGAACAGGGACACCGGGGAGCTGTCTTTT.

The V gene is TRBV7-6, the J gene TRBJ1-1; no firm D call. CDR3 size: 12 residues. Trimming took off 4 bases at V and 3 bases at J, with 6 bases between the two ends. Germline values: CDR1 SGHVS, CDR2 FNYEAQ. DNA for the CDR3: TGTGCCAGCAGCTCCCCGGACACTGAAGCTTTCTTT. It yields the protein CASSSPDTEAFF.

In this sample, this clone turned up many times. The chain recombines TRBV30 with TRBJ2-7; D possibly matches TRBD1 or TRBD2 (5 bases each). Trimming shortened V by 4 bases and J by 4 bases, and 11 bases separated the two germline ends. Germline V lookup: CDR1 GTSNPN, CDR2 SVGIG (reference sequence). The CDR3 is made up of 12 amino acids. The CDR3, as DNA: TGTGCCTGGAAAGCGGACACTTACGAGCAGTACTTC. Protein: CAWKADTYEQYF.